The rows below give T cell receptor beta chains drawn from one sample of a study of blood T cell repertoires in COVID-19. TCRdb's table, derived via immunoSEQ multiplex PCR, lists solely in-frame clones and lacks some. This table has 300,000 to 450,000 clones, around 91% appearing once. Sequenced material: PBMCs or T cells enriched from blood (not recorded which). These TCRs come from a man younger than 35 who had recovered from COVID-19. The CDR3 runs from the conserved cysteine through the conserved F or W. D genes are given only for firm matches. Expanded clones get a size class; other rows say once, few or many, or leave the size out.

d_gene	v_gene	j_gene	abundance	CDR3aa	CDR3nt
-	TRBV12-3/TRBV12-4	TRBJ1-1	-	CASSLNSRTEAFF	TGTGCCAGCAGTTTGAACAGTCGTACTGAAGCTTTCTTT
TRBD1	TRBV4-2	TRBJ2-3	-	CASRSGQGIIDTQYF	TGTGCCAGCAGATCGGGACAGGGGATAATAGATACGCAGTATTTT
TRBD2	TRBV14	TRBJ2-3	-	CASSQVAGDWFADTQYF	TGTGCCAGCAGCCAAGTCGCGGGAGATTGGTTCGCAGATACGCAGTATTTT
TRBD1	TRBV5-1	TRBJ1-3	few	CASSSGGGGNTIYF	TGCGCCAGCAGTTCAGGGGGTGGTGGAAACACCATATATTTT
TRBD1	TRBV5-1	TRBJ2-7	-	CASSPGQGFYEQYF	TGCGCCAGCAGTCCGGGACAGGGCTTCTACGAGCAGTACTTC
-	TRBV27	TRBJ1-2	few	CASSLFSSANYGYTF	TGTGCCAGCAGTTTATTTTCGTCAGCTAACTATGGCTACACCTTC
-	TRBV20-1	TRBJ2-5	-	CSASLAQETQYF	TGCAGTGCTAGTCTGGCTCAAGAGACCCAGTACTTC
-	TRBV5-1	TRBJ2-2	-	CASSFRTGELFF	TGCGCCAGCAGCTTCCGGACCGGGGAGCTGTTTTTT
TRBD2	TRBV9	TRBJ2-5	-	CASSAGTSGGAGETQYF	TGTGCCAGCAGCGCCGGGACTAGCGGGGGGGCCGGAGAGACCCAGTACTTC
-	TRBV19	TRBJ1-3	-	CASSLQSSGNTIYF	TGTGCCAGTAGTTTACAGAGCTCTGGAAACACCATATATTTT
TRBD1	TRBV6-5	TRBJ1-5	-	CASSYSGQNNQPQHF	TGTGCCAGCAGTTACTCGGGACAGAACAATCAGCCCCAGCATTTT
TRBD2	TRBV7-2	TRBJ2-1	-	CASSLRLAVGEQFF	TGTGCCAGCAGCTTAAGACTAGCGGTCGGAGAGCAGTTCTTC
TRBD1	TRBV28	TRBJ1-1	-	CASSRDRGNTEAFF	TGTGCCAGCAGCCGGGACAGGGGTAACACTGAAGCTTTCTTT
-	TRBV25-1	TRBJ1-1	-	CASSDGGNMYTEAFF	TGTGCCAGCAGTGATGGGGGGAACATGTACACTGAAGCTTTCTTT
-	TRBV9	TRBJ2-1	-	CASSPSLGDEQFF	TGTGCCAGCAGTCCCAGCCTCGGGGATGAGCAGTTCTTC
-	TRBV3-1/TRBV3-2	TRBJ1-3	-	CASSPDRGGRGGNTIYF	TGTGCCAGCAGCCCGGATAGGGGGGGAAGAGGTGGAAACACCATATATTTT
-	TRBV7-9	TRBJ1-2	-	CASSLEHPARGGYTF	TGTGCCAGCAGCTTAGAGCATCCGGCGAGAGGTGGCTACACCTTC
TRBD1	TRBV11-2	TRBJ2-1	-	CASSLITTGGDEQFF	TGTGCCAGCAGCTTAATCACAACAGGGGGCGATGAGCAGTTCTTC
TRBD1	TRBV7-2	TRBJ1-2	-	CASSLALLGQDYTF	TGTGCCAGCAGCTTAGCCCTTTTGGGACAGGACTACACCTTC
TRBD2	TRBV9	TRBJ2-3	-	CASSVGVAGDTDTQYF	TGTGCCAGCAGCGTAGGGGTAGCGGGAGACACAGATACGCAGTATTTT
-	TRBV7-2	TRBJ1-2	few	CASSLGGPRNYGYTF	TGTGCCAGCAGCTTAGGAGGGCCCAGAAACTATGGCTACACCTTC
-	TRBV4-3	TRBJ1-3	-	CASSQDPPTDRRSGNTIYF	TGCGCCAGCAGCCAAGATCCTCCCACAGACAGGCGCTCTGGAAACACCATATATTTT
-	TRBV27	TRBJ2-1	-	CASSFREYNEQFF	TGTGCCAGCAGTTTCCGCGAATACAATGAGCAGTTCTTC
TRBD2	TRBV9	TRBJ2-4	once	CASSASLAGGQANIQYF	TGTGCCAGCAGCGCCAGCCTAGCGGGGGGGCAGGCAAACATTCAGTACTTC
TRBD2	TRBV14	TRBJ2-3	-	CASSSGTSGGPKDTQYF	TGTGCCAGCAGCTCAGGGACTAGCGGGGGGCCTAAGGATACGCAGTATTTT
TRBD1	TRBV3-1/TRBV3-2	TRBJ1-3	-	CASSQTGGSGNTIYF	TGTGCCAGCAGCCAGACAGGGGGCTCGGGAAACACCATATATTTT
-	TRBV28	TRBJ1-2	-	CASSPGGVAGNNYGYTF	TGTGCCAGCAGTCCGGGGGGAGTGGCAGGGAATAACTATGGCTACACCTTC
TRBD2	TRBV28	TRBJ2-3	-	CASSRGGLAGVVFADTQYF	TGTGCCAGCAGTCGGGGGGGACTAGCGGGAGTTGTTTTTGCAGATACGCAGTATTTT
-	TRBV9	TRBJ2-1	-	CASSVDGNLDEQFF	TGTGCCAGCAGCGTAGACGGGAATTTGGATGAGCAGTTCTTC
TRBD2	TRBV2	TRBJ2-3	-	CASSEIAGDFNTQYF	TGTGCCAGCAGTGAGATAGCGGGGGATTTTAATACGCAGTATTTT
-	TRBV3-1/TRBV3-2	TRBJ2-3	-	CASSQGTFSTDTQYF	TGTGCCAGCAGCCAAGGGACTTTTAGCACAGATACGCAGTATTTT
-	TRBV5-1	TRBJ2-5	once	CASSLVAEETQYF	TGCGCCAGCAGCTTGGTTGCGGAAGAGACCCAGTACTTC
-	TRBV5-1	TRBJ1-1	-	CASRMADLNTEAFF	TGCGCCAGCAGGATGGCAGACTTGAACACTGAAGCTTTCTTT
TRBD1	TRBV6-5	TRBJ1-2	-	CASMAGQGSVGYTF	TGTGCCAGCATGGCGGGACAGGGTTCGGTCGGCTACACCTTC
-	TRBV6-5	TRBJ1-5	once	CASKVASGVIQPQHF	TGTGCCAGCAAGGTTGCGTCAGGGGTCATTCAGCCCCAGCATTTT
-	TRBV7-3	TRBJ2-7	-	CASSLEPGPTYEQYF	TGTGCCAGCAGCTTGGAACCGGGTCCGACCTACGAGCAGTACTTC
TRBD2	TRBV3-1/TRBV3-2	TRBJ2-7	-	CASSPGGYEQYF	TGTGCCAGCAGCCCGGGGGGCTACGAGCAGTACTTC
TRBD1	TRBV13	TRBJ1-2	-	CASSLLGQGVTRGYTF	TGTGCCAGCAGCTTACTCGGACAGGGGGTGACTAGGGGCTACACCTTC
TRBD2	TRBV30	TRBJ2-1	-	CAWSSFSAGGRGEQFF	TGTGCCTGGAGTTCCTTCAGTGCGGGAGGGCGAGGTGAGCAGTTCTTC
TRBD2	TRBV18	TRBJ2-1	-	CASSQREGYNEQFF	TGTGCCAGCTCACAGCGGGAGGGTTACAATGAGCAGTTCTTC
-	TRBV19	TRBJ1-4	-	CASSIFSRPNEKLFF	TGTGCCAGTAGTATATTCAGCAGGCCAAATGAAAAACTGTTTTTT
TRBD1	TRBV6-5	TRBJ1-1	few	CASRVGGLSNTEAFF	TGTGCCAGCCGGGTAGGGGGCCTCTCGAACACTGAAGCTTTCTTT
-	TRBV4-1	TRBJ1-2	-	CASSQPVSNYGYTF	TGCGCCAGCAGCCAACCCGTCAGTAACTATGGCTACACCTTC
-	TRBV6-1	TRBJ1-2	-	CASSEAGGAGYGYTF	TGTGCCAGCAGTGAAGCGGGAGGGGCCGGTTATGGCTACACCTTC
-	TRBV5-6	TRBJ2-7	-	CASSLNMEQYF	TGTGCCAGCAGCTTAAACATGGAGCAGTACTTC
-	TRBV23-1	TRBJ1-5	-	CASSQSPEVGNQPQHF	TGCGCCAGCAGTCAATCTCCTGAGGTAGGCAATCAGCCCCAGCATTTT
-	TRBV19	TRBJ1-6	-	CASSIGAYLDSPLHF	TGTGCCAGTAGTATAGGGGCCTATCTGGATTCACCCCTCCACTTT
-	TRBV27	TRBJ2-7	-	CASSLQGLGSYEQYF	TGTGCCAGCAGTTTACAGGGTTTGGGATCCTACGAGCAGTACTTC
-	TRBV28	TRBJ1-4	once	CASSLSKREKLFF	TGTGCCAGCAGTTTATCCAAGCGGGAAAAACTGTTTTTT